This T cell receptor beta chain was observed in a study of monozygotic twins with inflammatory bowel disease. As to this clonotype: Its antigen remains unknown.

cDNA for each sample came from eight separate reactions. The UMIs carried a 6-nucleotide sample barcode, and they were added by template switching. With the 5' RACE reads reprocessed, TCRdb shows one record per CDR3 protein and no DNA. In all, the sample yields roughly 200,000 distinct CDR3 sequences. The length of the CDR3 is 14 residues. The germline V gene has CDR1 LGHDT and CDR2 YNNKEL (reference sequence). Study-level results: Comparison of concordant versus discordant twins revealed no difference in repertoire similarity, possibly due to limited power.

This rearrangement joins TRBV3-1 to TRBJ2-2. The source of this sequence is a human donor with ulcerative colitis or Crohn's disease, or a healthy co-twin of an affected twin (not recorded which). Sequences were obtained from blood. CDR3 protein: CASSLGQTSGELFF.